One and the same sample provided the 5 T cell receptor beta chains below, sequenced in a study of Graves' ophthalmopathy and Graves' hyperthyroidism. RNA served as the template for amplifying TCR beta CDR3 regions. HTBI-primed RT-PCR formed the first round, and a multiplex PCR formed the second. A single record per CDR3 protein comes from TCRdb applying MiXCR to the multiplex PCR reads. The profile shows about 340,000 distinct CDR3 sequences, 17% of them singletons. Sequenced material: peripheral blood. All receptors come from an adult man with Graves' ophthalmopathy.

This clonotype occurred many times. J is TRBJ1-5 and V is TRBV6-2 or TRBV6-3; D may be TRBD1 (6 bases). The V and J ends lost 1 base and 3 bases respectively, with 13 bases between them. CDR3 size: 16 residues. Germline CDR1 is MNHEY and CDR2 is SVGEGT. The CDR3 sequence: CASSYYSGHTNQPQHF. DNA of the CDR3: TGTGCCAGCAGTTACTATTCGGGACACACCAATCAGCCCCAGCATTTT.

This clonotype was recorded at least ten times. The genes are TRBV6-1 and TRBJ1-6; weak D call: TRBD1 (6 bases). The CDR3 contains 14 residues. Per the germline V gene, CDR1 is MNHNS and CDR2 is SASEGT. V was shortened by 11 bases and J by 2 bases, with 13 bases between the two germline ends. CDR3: CACNRDPYNSPLHF. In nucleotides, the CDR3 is TGTGCCTGCAACAGGGACCCCTATAATTCACCCCTCCACTTT.

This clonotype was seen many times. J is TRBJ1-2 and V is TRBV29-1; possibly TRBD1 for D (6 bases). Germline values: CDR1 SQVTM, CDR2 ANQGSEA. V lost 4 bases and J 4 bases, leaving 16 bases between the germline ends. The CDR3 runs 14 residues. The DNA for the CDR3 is TGCAGCGTTGTGGGGGGGGCAGAATCCTATGGCTACACCTTC. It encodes CSVVGGAESYGYTF.

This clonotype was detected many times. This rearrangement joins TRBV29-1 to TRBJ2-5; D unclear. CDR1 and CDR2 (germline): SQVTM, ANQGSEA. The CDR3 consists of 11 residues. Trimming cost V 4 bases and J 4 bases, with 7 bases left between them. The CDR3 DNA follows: TGCAGCGTTGCGACTTTAGAGACCCAGTACTTC. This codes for CSVATLETQYF.

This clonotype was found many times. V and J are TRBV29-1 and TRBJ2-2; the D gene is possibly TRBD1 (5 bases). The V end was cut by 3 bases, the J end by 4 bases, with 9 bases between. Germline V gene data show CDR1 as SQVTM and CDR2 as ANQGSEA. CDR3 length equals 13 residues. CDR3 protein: CSVDQGSTGELFF. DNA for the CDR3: TGCAGCGTTGATCAGGGTAGCACCGGGGAGCTGTTTTTT.